The rows below give T cell receptor beta chains drawn from one sample of a study of cytomegalovirus exposure and HLA in healthy donors. The protocol was immunoSEQ multiplex PCR, while the TCRdb copy is restricted to in-frame clones and leaves out a portion. The repertoire includes about 130,000 clones, 77% of them detected once, and about 13% sits in the top ten. Sequenced sample: PBMCs. Every receptor here comes from a woman in her thirties or forties in good health and CMV-seropositive. Both conserved end residues are part of each CDR3. The order of the fields is D gene, J gene, V gene, clone size, CDR3 protein, CDR3 DNA. D genes are given only for firm matches. Clone size is not always given. Where it is, it says once, few, many or a class for expanded clones.

-,TRBJ1-4,TRBV28,-,CASSQSDRISSEKLFF,TGTGCCAGCAGCCAATCCGACAGAATCTCGAGTGAAAAACTGTTTTTT
TRBD1,TRBJ1-1,TRBV9,-,CASSARGGQGREGTEAFF,TGTGCCAGCAGCGCGAGGGGGGGACAGGGGAGGGAGGGCACTGAAGCTTTCTTT
-,TRBJ1-2,TRBV2,-,CASSDGNYGYTF,TGTGCCAGCAGTGACGGTAACTATGGCTACACCTTC
TRBD1,TRBJ2-2,TRBV5-1,-,CASSGRGQGTGELFF,TGCGCCAGCAGCGGAAGGGGACAGGGGACCGGGGAGCTGTTTTTT
-,TRBJ2-5,TRBV30,-,CAWSVTSRETQYF,TGTGCCTGGAGTGTTACTAGCCGTGAGACCCAGTACTTC
TRBD2,TRBJ2-7,TRBV5-1,-,CASSAGLAGNEQYF,TGCGCCAGCAGCGCGGGACTAGCGGGGAACGAGCAGTACTTC
TRBD1,TRBJ2-7,TRBV27,-,CASSATGGYEQYF,TGTGCCAGCAGTGCGACAGGGGGATACGAGCAGTACTTC
-,TRBJ1-4,TRBV13,-,CASSLWELAGYEKLFF,TGTGCCAGCAGCTTATGGGAATTGGCAGGGTATGAAAAACTGTTTTTT
-,TRBJ1-5,TRBV10-2,many,CASSDRVGQPQHF,TGCGCCAGCAGTGACAGGGTTGGACAGCCCCAGCATTTT
TRBD2,TRBJ2-2,TRBV18,-,CASSPRGGSGTGELFF,TGTGCCAGCTCACCGAGAGGCGGGAGTGGGACCGGGGAGCTGTTTTTT
TRBD2,TRBJ2-3,TRBV7-7,few,CASSTTSEDTQYF,TGTGCCAGCAGCACGACTAGCGAAGATACGCAGTATTTT
-,TRBJ2-1,TRBV11-2,once,CASSLDRGDEQFF,TGTGCCAGCAGCTTAGATAGGGGCGATGAGCAGTTCTTC
-,TRBJ2-5,TRBV6-1,-,CASSGVGGVETQYF,TGTGCCAGCAGTGGGGTCGGAGGGGTAGAGACCCAGTACTTC
TRBD2,TRBJ2-2,TRBV11-2,-,CASSLLAGGPSGNTGELFF,TGTGCCAGCAGCCTACTAGCGGGAGGGCCCTCGGGGAACACCGGGGAGCTGTTTTTT
-,TRBJ2-2,TRBV5-5,-,CASSLDGGVGELFF,TGTGCCAGCAGCTTGGACGGAGGTGTCGGGGAGCTGTTTTTT
TRBD2,TRBJ2-5,TRBV4-1,-,CASSQGGASGRGTQYF,TGCGCCAGCAGCCAAGGAGGGGCTAGCGGGAGGGGGACCCAGTACTTC
-,TRBJ2-1,TRBV27,-,CASSFGSYNEQFF,TGTGCCAGCAGTTTCGGCTCCTACAATGAGCAGTTCTTC
TRBD1,TRBJ1-3,TRBV6-1,-,CASSGGGSGNTIYF,TGTGCCAGCAGTGGAGGGGGCAGTGGAAACACCATATATTTT
TRBD2,TRBJ2-7,TRBV4-2,-,CASSQGLERELVEQYF,TGTGCCAGCAGCCAAGGTCTTGAGCGGGAGTTAGTCGAGCAGTACTTC
-,TRBJ2-7,TRBV18,-,CASSSTGYEQYF,TGTGCCAGCTCATCTACAGGTTACGAGCAGTACTTC
-,TRBJ2-3,TRBV30,few,CAWSTSSIFPPQYF,TGTGCCTGGAGTACATCCTCAATCTTTCCCCCGCAGTATTTT
-,TRBJ2-3,TRBV28,-,CASSLGGGRTDTQYF,TGTGCCAGCAGTTTAGGAGGCGGTCGCACAGATACGCAGTATTTT
-,TRBJ2-7,TRBV18,-,CASSPRLGNEQYF,TGTGCCAGCTCACCAAGGCTCGGGAACGAGCAGTACTTC
TRBD1,TRBJ2-2,TRBV11-3,-,CASSRQGNTGELFF,TGTGCCAGCAGCCGACAGGGAAACACCGGGGAGCTGTTTTTT
TRBD1,TRBJ2-1,TRBV18,-,CASSPPRMGTGMDEQFF,TGTGCCAGCTCACCACCGAGGATGGGGACAGGGATGGATGAGCAGTTCTTC
TRBD1,TRBJ1-2,TRBV29-1,-,CSVEVTGGNGYTF,TGCAGCGTTGAAGTGACAGGGGGAAATGGCTACACCTTC
-,TRBJ2-2,TRBV2,-,CASRRGSGGGITGELFF,TGTGCCAGCAGACGGGGTTCTGGAGGGGGCATCACCGGGGAGCTGTTTTTT
TRBD1,TRBJ2-6,TRBV5-4,-,CASSPLNRGPGANVLTF,TGTGCCAGCAGCCCCCTCAACAGGGGGCCAGGGGCCAACGTCCTGACTTTC
TRBD2,TRBJ2-3,TRBV28,-,CASSSLAAPTDTQYF,TGTGCCAGCAGTTCCCTAGCGGCCCCCACAGATACGCAGTATTTT
TRBD2,TRBJ2-7,TRBV28,-,CASHPSGGVYEQYF,TGTGCCAGCCACCCTAGCGGGGGCGTCTACGAGCAGTACTTC
-,TRBJ2-7,TRBV11-2,-,CASSLGGSLKEQYF,TGTGCCAGCAGCTTGGGAGGAAGTTTGAAGGAGCAGTACTTC
-,TRBJ2-1,TRBV28,-,CASSLFQGSYNEQFF,TGTGCCAGCAGTTTATTCCAGGGGTCCTACAATGAGCAGTTCTTC
-,TRBJ1-4,TRBV5-1,medium-sized,CASSLITGEKLFF,TGCGCCAGCAGCTTGATAACGGGGGAAAAACTGTTTTTT
-,TRBJ2-2,TRBV19,once,CASSIRGTGELFF,TGTGCCAGTAGTATACGGGGGACCGGGGAGCTGTTTTTT
-,TRBJ1-1,TRBV6-5,-,CASSTQGSGTEAFF,TGTGCCAGCAGTACACAGGGTTCGGGCACTGAAGCTTTCTTT
-,TRBJ2-1,TRBV18,-,CASSPQVSENEQFF,TGTGCCAGCTCACCACAGGTTTCGGAGAATGAGCAGTTCTTC
TRBD1,TRBJ1-5,TRBV28,once,CASSQTGGRGQPQHF,TGTGCCAGCAGCCAGACAGGGGGCCGTGGTCAGCCCCAGCATTTT
TRBD2,TRBJ2-2,TRBV7-3,once,CASSGGRTGELFF,TGTGCCAGCAGCGGCGGGAGGACCGGGGAGCTGTTTTTT
-,TRBJ2-7,TRBV28,few,CVTERGYPYEQYF,TGTGTGACAGAACGGGGGTACCCCTACGAGCAGTACTTC
-,TRBJ1-4,TRBV28,-,CASSFLDTTNEKLFF,TGTGCCAGCAGTTTCTTGGACACAACTAATGAAAAACTGTTTTTT
-,TRBJ2-7,TRBV11-2,-,CASSLGGGGSYEQYF,TGTGCCAGCAGCTTAGGAGGGGGGGGGTCCTACGAGCAGTACTTC
TRBD2,TRBJ2-3,TRBV5-3,-,CARSLGTSGIDTQYF,TGTGCCAGAAGCTTAGGGACTAGCGGGATTGATACGCAGTATTTT
-,TRBJ1-4,TRBV29-1,-,CSVEDRGNEKLFF,TGCAGCGTTGAAGATCGAGGGAATGAAAAACTGTTTTTT
-,TRBJ2-5,TRBV9,-,CASSVGPTREETQYF,TGTGCCAGCAGCGTAGGGCCGACTAGAGAAGAGACCCAGTACTTC
TRBD1,TRBJ2-7,TRBV28,-,CASSLGDRHYEQYF,TGTGCCAGCAGTTTGGGGGACAGGCACTACGAGCAGTACTTC